This paragraph reports one TCR beta chain. Ten or more counts support this clonotype. This clone's antigen is unknown. Nothing much larger sits one base from this clone, and base qualities are not available. This sample is part of a study of CD8 T cells in ankylosing spondylitis (dated by TCRdb to 2017 to 2019). For the wider study: To find TCR variants linked to disease, the study profiled T cell receptor beta repertoires in ankylosing spondylitis patients and healthy donors. The full study cohort was made up of about two dozen ankylosing spondylitis patients and about a hundred healthy donors. Peripheral blood was sampled, and synovial fluid was additionally collected from ankylosing spondylitis patients.

At the junction V is shortened by 3 bases and J by 0 bases, with 10 bases in between. Measured from the cysteine to the phenylalanine, the CDR3 is 15 residues long. The CDR3 DNA has 45 bases and is translated from base 1. CDR1 SGHTA and CDR2 FQGNSA are derived from the germline V gene. What the authors observed across the whole study: Some of the motif variants had been reported before in the synovial fluid and blood of reactive arthritis patients, a finding that suggests common disease-initiation mechanisms. The disease-linked clones were reported as significantly enriched in matched synovial fluid samples from ankylosing spondylitis patients. The disease-linked clones showed a CD8+ phenotype and occurred at relatively low frequencies in peripheral blood. Blood from ankylosing spondylitis patients appeared to be characterized by a TCR beta motif composed of eight highly homologous amino acid variants.

Sequencing relied on an Illumina HiSeq 2500. TCR beta libraries were prepared by quantitative 5'-RACE with molecular barcodes. Under the source paper's analysis protocol: To identify disease-linked TCR variants, a new computational method was used, one built on a probabilistic model of VDJ rearrangement. TCRdb handled the public reads itself, with Q25 trimming in fastp and clone calling in MiXCR, and kept productive beta chains. Identical CDR3 protein sequences are pooled into one entry, listed with their most common genes and DNA. The V and J calls shown here were made by TCRdb, not taken from the authors' results. This sample holds 330,000 or so distinct CDR3 sequences; 6.5% to 10% were observed only once. The ten largest make up just over 14% of the sample.

The sequencing input was blood, either unsorted or a sorted T cell fraction (not recorded which). Recombination linked TRBV7-2 to TRBJ2-3; the D gene identity is not certain. The source of this sequence is a male donor with ankylosing spondylitis. The CDR3 loop reads CASSFRPISTDTQYF. Here is the DNA: TGTGCCAGCAGCTTCCGGCCCATTAGCACAGATACGCAGTATTTT.